A single T cell receptor beta chain is shown here with its context. Sequencing used immunoSEQ multiplex PCR; TCRdb keeps in-frame clones, though not all of them. The sample lists over a million clones; around 75% were seen once. This CDR3 spans 13 amino acids. Trimming took off 0 bases at V and 8 bases at J, with 8 bases between the two ends. Germline V gene sequence: CDR1 SGHDT, CDR2 YYEEEE. The data derive from a study of shared clonotypes between healthy human individuals. The sequenced sample consisted of memory CD4+ T cells sorted from blood. The subset here: CD45RA-negative fraction. This TCR derives from a young man in good health. The J gene is TRBJ1-4, the V gene TRBV5-6; D gene uncertain. The CDR3 protein is CASSLAGLEKLFF. CDR3 coding DNA: TGTGCCAGCAGCTTGGCTGGGCTGGAAAAACTGTTTTTT.